Listed here are 4 T cell receptor beta chains from one sample, sequenced in a study of beta chain features in type 1 diabetes. The whole isolated RNA underwent reverse transcription, so sequencing captured expressed TCRB transcripts. TCRdb's copy holds only in-frame clones and misses some; the assay was immunoSEQ multiplex PCR. Seen here are 900,000 or so clones, roughly 15% observed once, and the top ten hold 0.023%. Sequencing was carried out using naive CD4+ T cells from blood. The receptors here all came from a woman aged 18-29 years in good health.

In its sample, this clone was seen a few times. This chain joins TRBV6-5 and TRBJ2-3; D unresolved. The germline CDR1 and CDR2 sequences are MNHEY and SVGAGI. Trimming pared 6 bases from V and 2 bases from J, leaving 9 bases between. The CDR3 covers 13 residues. This CDR3 is CASSRTVTDTQYF. DNA for the CDR3: TGTGCCAGCAGCCGTACCGTCACAGATACGCAGTATTTT.

This clone turned up a few times. J is TRBJ2-3 and V is TRBV28; 8 positions match TRBD1. Germline CDR1 is MDHEN and CDR2 is SYDVKM. After removal of 4 bases from V and 0 bases from J, the junction contained 6 bases not matched to a gene. This CDR3 is 16 amino acids long. CDR3 amino acids: CASSSQGALSTDTQYF. DNA for the CDR3: TGTGCCAGCAGTTCCCAGGGGGCTCTGAGCACAGATACGCAGTATTTT. Using reference TRBV28 and TRBJ2-3 for the parts outside the CDR3, the full variable domain is DVKVTQSSRYLVKRTGEKVFLECVQDMDHENMFWYRQDPGLGLRLIYFSYDVKMKEKGDIPEGYSVSREKKERFSLILESASTNQTSMYLCASSSQGALSTDTQYFGPGTRLTVL.

The V call is TRBV19, the J call TRBJ2-1, with D perhaps matching TRBD1 (6 bases). Germline V gives CDR1 LNHDA, CDR2 SQIVND (reference sequence). Deletions cut 3 bases from V and 5 bases from J, with 14 bases between. The CDR3 is 15 amino acids. The DNA for the CDR3 is TGTGCCAGTAGTATCCCAGGGGCGCTTAACAATGAGCAGTTCTTC. Its protein is CASSIPGALNNEQFF.

This clone showed up just a few times. The chain has TRBV4-3 and TRBJ2-5, with D maybe TRBD1 (6 bases). The J call may not be correct, given that the DNA end is closer to TRBJ2-7. CDR1 is LGHNA, CDR2 YSLEER, per germline. The CDR3 has 17 residues. CDR3 in amino acids: CASSSGSSWGPPYEQYF. CDR3 DNA: TGCGCCAGCAGTTCTGGGTCCTCGTGGGGGCCTCCCTACGAGCAGTACTTC.